What follows are 20 T cell receptor beta chains derived from one specimen sequenced in a study of beta chain features in type 1 diabetes. Study results and caveats: Among all four CD4+ subsets, Type 1 diabetes patients had TCRB CDR3s that were moderately but significantly shorter.

For these receptors, no antigen is known. The authors reverse transcribed all of the isolated RNA, so sequencing captured expressed TCRB transcripts. The assay was immunoSEQ multiplex PCR, and TCRdb's table has in-frame clones only and misses some. The sample consists of around 70,000 clones, approximately 47% of them appearing once. The specimen was central memory CD4+ T cells from blood. These receptors all stem from a young man with type 1 diabetes.

This clone showed up just a few times. The V call is TRBV11-2, the J call TRBJ2-2; TRBD2 matches 14 bases. The CDR3 spans 18 residues. Germline V gene data show CDR1 as SGHAT and CDR2 as FQNNGV. V trimming: 5 bases; J trimming: 0 bases; junction bases outside the gene matches: 5. This CDR3 reads CASSKRLAGGSNTGELFF. The CDR3 DNA sequence: TGTGCCAGCAGCAAAAGACTAGCGGGAGGGTCGAACACCGGGGAGCTGTTTTTT.

The table lists this clone with a few counts. The chain is built from TRBV29-1 and TRBJ2-5, with D possibly matching TRBD2 (6 bases). Germline V gives CDR1 SQVTM, CDR2 ANQGSEA. The V end lost 4 bases, the J end lost 5 bases, and 20 bases lay between the germline ends. This CDR3 comprises 15 residues. CDR3 nucleotides: TGCAGCGTTGGGGAAAGCGGAGGGCGGGCGGAGACCCAGTACTTC. Protein sequence: CSVGESGGRAETQYF.

This sequence joins TRBV5-4 and TRBJ1-2; D is unclear. This CDR3 spans 13 amino acids. CDR1 is SGHNT and CDR2 is YYREEE in the germline V gene (reference sequence). Trimming took off 0 bases at V and 2 bases at J, with 5 bases between the two ends. The CDR3 coding sequence is TGTGCCAGCAGCTTGGACAGCAACTATGGCTACACCTTC. It yields the protein CASSLDSNYGYTF. Drawing the rest from reference TRBV5-4 and TRBJ1-2, the complete variable domain is ETGVTQSPTHLIKTRGQQVTLRCSSQSGHNTVSWYQQALGQGPQFIFQYYREEENGRGNFPPRFSGLQFPNYSSELNVNALELDDSALYLCASSLDSNYGYTFGSGTRLTVV.

V usage is TRBV5-1 and J usage is TRBJ2-5; the D gene is possibly TRBD2 (5 bases). V gave up 3 bases and J gave up 9 bases, with 15 bases separating them. Germline V gene data show CDR1 as SGHRS and CDR2 as YFSETQ. The CDR3 has 13 amino acids. This chain's CDR3 is CASSSRTHGAQYF. CDR3 DNA sequence: TGCGCCAGCAGCTCGCGGACCCACGGGGCCCAGTACTTC.

This clone was found a few times. The chain is built from TRBV5-1 and TRBJ2-3; TRBD1 matches 7 bases. The CDR3 extends over 16 amino acids. Germline-derived CDR1 and CDR2 are SGHRS and YFSETQ. Unmatched junction bases numbered 9, after V lost 3 bases and J lost 2 bases. As DNA, the CDR3 is TGCGCCAGCAGCTCCGCTCGGGACAGCTACACAGATACGCAGTATTTT. Its protein is CASSSARDSYTDTQYF.

This clone was detected only a few times. The chain employs TRBV2 and TRBJ2-1, with 10 nucleotides matching TRBD2. With V trimmed by 8 bases and J by 5 bases, 3 bases remained unmatched. CDR3 length equals 13 residues. The germline gives CDR1 SNHLY, CDR2 FYNNEI. The CDR3 sequence is CASQRGGNNEQFF. The CDR3 coding sequence is TGTGCCAGCCAGCGGGGGGGTAACAATGAGCAGTTCTTC.

The chain has TRBV28 and TRBJ1-2; possibly TRBD1 for D (5 bases). The CDR3 consists of 15 residues. Germline CDR1 reads MDHEN; CDR2 reads SYDVKM. V lost 5 bases, J lost 0 bases, and 13 bases lay in between. Here the CDR3 DNA reads TGTGCCAGCAGTGCGCCAGGGTTAGCTAACTATGGCTACACCTTC. It encodes CASSAPGLANYGYTF.

The chain links TRBV2 to TRBJ2-7; 9 bases align to TRBD1. In germline, CDR1 is SNHLY, CDR2 FYNNEI. The CDR3 has 14 amino acids. The J segment lost 0 bases and the V segment lost 6 bases, leaving 3 bases of the junction unmatched. The CDR3 loop reads CASREQGASYEQYF. DNA for the CDR3: TGTGCCAGCAGGGAACAGGGGGCCTCCTACGAGCAGTACTTC.

This chain links TRBV18 with TRBJ2-3, with TRBD2 matching 10 bases. In germline, CDR1 is KGHSH, CDR2 LQKENI. V shed 3 bases and J 5 bases; nucleotides not matched to a gene: 5. The CDR3 extends over 15 amino acids. The CDR3 sequence is CASSPASGSGDTQYF. Written as DNA, the CDR3 is TGTGCCAGCTCACCTGCTAGCGGGAGTGGAGATACGCAGTATTTT.

This clone was found once. This chain uses TRBV2 with TRBJ2-5; D unresolved. Trimming pared 6 bases from V and 4 bases from J, leaving 15 bases between. This CDR3 is built from 14 residues. Germline assignment: CDR1 SNHLY and CDR2 FYNNEI. The CDR3 region has the DNA TGTGCCAGCAGCCCGCTTAGTCCTTCAGAGACCCAGTACTTC. This sequence encodes CASSPLSPSETQYF.

This clone was picked up a small number of times. This chain uses TRBV7-9 with TRBJ1-1; D call uncertain. The CDR3 is 17 amino acids. The V and J ends lost 0 bases and 0 bases respectively, with 14 bases between them. Germline lookup yields CDR1 SEHNR and CDR2 FQNEAQ (reference sequence). CDR3 amino acids: CASSLARIGFLNTEAFF. The DNA for the CDR3 is TGTGCCAGCAGCTTAGCGAGGATAGGCTTCTTGAACACTGAAGCTTTCTTT.

The chain employs TRBV6-6 and TRBJ2-7; 11 positions agree with TRBD1. Germline V gene lookup returns CDR1 MNHNY and CDR2 SVGAGI (reference sequence). This CDR3 comprises 16 residues. The junction had 11 bases not matched to a gene; V was cut back by 7 bases and J by 3 bases. In DNA, the CDR3 is TGTGCCAGCATCCCTGTCGGGACAGGGGGGTTCTACGAGCAGTACTTC. It specifies CASIPVGTGGFYEQYF.

This clone has a single count. The V call is TRBV5-4, the J call TRBJ1-1; 8 bases align to TRBD1. Germline loops: CDR1 SGHNT, CDR2 YYREEE (reference sequence). The CDR3 spans 14 residues. After removal of 4 bases from V and 3 bases from J, the junction contained 5 bases not matched to a gene. DNA of the CDR3: TGTGCCAGCAGCATCAGGGGGCGCGACACTGAAGCTTTCTTT. Its protein product is CASSIRGRDTEAFF.

This clone was seen a single time. This rearrangement joins TRBV9 to TRBJ2-5; a weak D match, TRBD2 (6 bases). Germline CDR1 and CDR2: SGDLS and YYNGEE. The CDR3 sequence is 17 residues long. The ends were cut back, 2 bases at V and 5 bases at J, with 22 bases in the middle. Here the CDR3 reads CASSVSGSLQFWETQYF. The CDR3 DNA is TGTGCCAGCAGCGTTAGCGGCTCCCTGCAGTTTTGGGAGACCCAGTACTTC.

This clone appeared a few times. This chain connects TRBV30 to TRBJ2-1; 14 bases map to TRBD2. This CDR3 comprises 13 residues. The germline V gene encodes CDR1 GTSNPN and CDR2 SVGIG (reference sequence). V lost 7 bases, J lost 13 bases, and 9 bases stayed unmatched. For the CDR3, the DNA is TGTGCCTTTGGACTAGCGGGGGGCGGGATACAGTTCTTC. This translates into CAFGLAGGGIQFF.

The chain is built from TRBV5-5 and TRBJ1-1; D gene uncertain. Trimming cost V 2 bases and J 11 bases, with 22 bases left between them. Germline CDR1 SGHKS, CDR2 YYEKEE (reference sequence). The CDR3 length is 15 residues. For the CDR3, the DNA is TGTGCCAGCAGCTTTAATCTGGCTAAGGTTTCGGAGGCTTTCTTT. Translation: CASSFNLAKVSEAFF.

The chain joins TRBV5-5 to TRBJ2-7, with 8 bases aligning to TRBD2. The CDR3 has 17 amino acids. V was clipped by 0 bases and J by 3 bases; unmatched bases: 11. CDR1 SGHKS and CDR2 YYEKEE come from the germline V gene (reference sequence). The CDR3 sequence: CASSLGQSLAVHYEQYF. The CDR3 coding sequence is TGTGCCAGCAGCTTGGGGCAGTCACTAGCGGTACACTACGAGCAGTACTTC.

The chain uses TRBV27 and TRBJ2-6; D remains unclear. Trimming shortened V by 6 bases and J by 1 base, and 13 bases separated the two germline ends. The CDR3 contains 16 residues. CDR1 is MNHEY, CDR2 SMNVEV, per germline (reference sequence). The CDR3 reads CASSRPPGSGANVLTF. For the CDR3, the DNA is TGTGCCAGCAGCCGCCCGCCGGGTTCTGGGGCCAACGTCCTGACTTTC.

The chain joins TRBV19 to TRBJ1-5, with D maybe TRBD1 (5 bases). This CDR3 is built from 14 residues. V shed 4 bases and J shed 6 bases, with 13 bases lying between them. In germline, CDR1 is LNHDA, CDR2 SQIVND (reference sequence). CDR3 protein: CASSTDSSFQPQHF. The CDR3 nucleotides read TGTGCCAGTAGTACTGACAGTTCTTTTCAGCCCCAGCATTTT.

This chain connects TRBV5-8 to TRBJ2-3; D unresolved. The CDR3 covers 14 residues. V lost 2 bases and J lost 0, with 7 bases in between. CDR1 SGHTS and CDR2 YDEGEE come from the germline V gene. The CDR3 nucleotides are TGTGCCAGCAGCTTTGAGGATAGCACAGATACGCAGTATTTT. Translated: CASSFEDSTDTQYF.